This entry is about one TCR beta chain. Its target is unknown. This sample stems from a study of vaccination and CD4 T cells after COVID-19. Study-level background: In the convalescent group, nasal swab PCR was SARS-CoV-2 positive; under 10 cases were mild and one severe. Investigators drew the post-COVID samples a median about 98 days after diagnosis, with a range of 35 to 161. Overall study findings and caveats: Spike mono-reactivity was the property of 304 of 307 vaccine-specific clones in convalescent patients.

Trimming left V 2 bases short and J 3 bases short, with 4 bases between. Germline-derived CDR1 and CDR2 are MRHNA and SNTAGT. CDR3 length: 13 amino acids. MiXCR was run by TCRdb on the PCR reads, yielding one entry per CDR3 protein. The sample lists about 21,000 distinct CDR3 sequences, around three fifths seen once, with 1.1% in the top ten. The chain employs TRBV6-4 and TRBJ2-2; D is undetermined. Material: CD4+ T cells from blood, obtained after SARS-CoV-2 vaccination. The receptor was derived from a human donor who had recovered from COVID-19. The CDR3: CASSDRDTGELFF. In nucleotides, the CDR3 is TGTGCCAGCAGTGACAGGGACACCGGGGAGCTGTTTTTT.